The clone carrying this T cell receptor (beta chain) was detected only a few times. The data derive from a study of blood T cell repertoires in COVID-19. Study-wide context: Samples of COVID-19 (acute and convalescent) were obtained from the United States, Italy and Spain.

Clones were read by immunoSEQ multiplex PCR, and TCRdb kept only the in-frame ones, dropping some. The sample shows some 230,000 clones, about 83% of them seen only once. Trimming removed 8 bases from V and 3 bases from J; junction bases left unmatched: 4. This CDR3 has 13 amino acids. The sequence was obtained from a woman in her forties or fifties with acute or convalescent COVID-19. The gene calls are TRBV12-3 or TRBV12-4 and TRBJ2-1; 7 nucleotides agree with TRBD2. The sequenced sample was peripheral blood. CDR3 in amino acids: CASWAGVYNEQFF. The CDR3 DNA follows: TGTGCCAGCTGGGCGGGGGTCTACAATGAGCAGTTCTTC.